The source of this T cell receptor beta chain is a study of blood T cells in healthy people across ages. The study's findings and limits: As age increased, TCR beta diversity per million T cells fell in a roughly linear fashion.

It was with a sample-barcoded 5' primer and a J-beta primer mix that a second PCR of about 6 to 12 cycles was run. TCRdb ran MiXCR on the 5' RACE reads and lists one entry per CDR3 protein. This sample has 1.5 million or so distinct CDR3 sequences; roughly 43% occur once, and the top ten carry about 4.1%. To note about this clonotype: The antigen remains unidentified. An end of the junction does not agree with germline; a read error may underlie this.

The germline V gene encodes CDR1 MNHEY and CDR2 SVGEGT. CDR3 size: 14 residues. The TCR originated in a young woman in good health. Sequenced sample: blood. The chain couples TRBV6-2 or TRBV6-3 to TRBJ1-2, with D unresolved. The CDR3 reads CANSYSSQFYGYTF. In DNA, the CDR3 is TGTGCCAACAGTTACTCGAGTCAGTTCTATGGCTACACCTTC.